This paragraph reports one TCR beta chain. The clone's antigen remains unknown. It has no much larger one-base neighbor in the sample; base qualities were not kept. The cysteine opens and the phenylalanine closes a CDR3 of 12 amino acids. The read is trimmed to its CDR3 DNA, 36 bases read in frame from base 1. Reading the germline V gene (reference sequence) gives CDR1 MNHEY and CDR2 SMNVEV. The data originate from a study of shared clonotypes between healthy human individuals (TCRdb year 2020). Regarding the study in general: The cohort included a few men and a couple of women between 18 and 49 years of age. Libraries were prepared and TCR repertoires were sequenced by different laboratories using diverse techniques, in order to increase sequencing depth and limit assay-specific biases. For each donor, CD4 naive and CD4 memory were each given three plates, CD8 naive was given two plates, and CD8 memory was given one plate. Blood TCR repertoires of five healthy adults were deeply sequenced to estimate repertoire size and the extent of clonotype sharing between individuals. Each donor's leukapheresis produced roughly between roughly 0.85 and 9 billion PBMCs. Here is what the overall study found, with its caveats: Naive subsets generally had larger estimated clonotype richness than memory subsets did. Because the study included a small number of donors, the genetic and exposure-history diversity represented was limited. Even with the large sequencing depth, rarefaction of the sorted-subset datasets indicated that sequencing was incomplete. Sharing across a few donors was observed for around 5% of naive CD4, over 3% of naive CD8, 2% to 2.5% of memory CD4, and over 0.3% of memory CD8 clonotypes. Sampling was limited to blood, and TCR repertoires in tissue likely differ from TCR repertoires in blood. Compared with non-shared clonotypes, clonotypes shared by all four sorted-subset donors had higher generation probabilities. Pairwise subsampling indicated that sequencing depth was expected to affect the degree of clonotype sharing among donors.

For the CD8 naive samples, CD45RO-negative cells were positively selected for CCR7, yielding a CD45RA+CCR7+ population from which TemRA cells were excluded. Donors were healthy HIV-negative adults with no recently reported acute infections or vaccinations. All donors were Caucasian adults living in Nashville, Tennessee, USA. Blood was collected by leukapheresis, and PBMCs were isolated by Ficoll-Histopaque density gradient centrifugation and then cryopreserved in liquid nitrogen vapor phase. Analytical flow cytometry was used to check the purity and quantity of every magnetically sorted T cell population. From each sorted fraction, genomic DNA was isolated and quantified by UV absorbance on a Nanodrop 2000c. Using the deep immunoSEQ assay, TCR CDR3 regions were amplified from genomic DNA by multiplex PCR. Extracted genomic DNA from each cell subset was distributed evenly across all wells of several immunoSEQ 96-well plates, and each plate was treated as a replicate. For sorted subsets, each replicate PCR was loaded with 200 ng genomic DNA, equivalent to some 27,000 T cell genomes. Purified libraries were quantified with a Qubit 3.0 fluorometer, sized on a Bioanalyzer 2100, and re-quantified with the KAPA Library Quantification kit. Every immunoSEQ 96-well plate was sequenced on a separate single-read 150-cycle Illumina NextSeq 550 flow cell. The source study handled its data this way. Because the immunoSEQ output held only junctional sequences and lacked quality scores, the filtering could not match the filtering applied to full-length reads. To assign V/J genes and CDR3, sequences were annotated using PyIR, a Python wrapper for IgBLAST v1.9, with IMGT germline references. Reads were filtered out if the reads had weak V/J assignments (E-value above 1e-6), no CDR3, stop codons, out-of-frame junctions, or ambiguous translated residues. A V3J clonotype was defined by an identical inferred V gene, J gene, and CDR3 amino acid sequence. Percentage overlap between repertoires was computed as shared unique clonotypes divided by the size of the smaller repertoire. Richness of each repertoire was evaluated using RTK rarefaction, the Chao1 estimator, and Recon v2.1 estimates of unobserved clonotypes. Generation probabilities were computed with OLGA for all TCRbeta clonotypes obtained by the gDNA method from several donors. Here the immuneACCESS table is served through TCRdb, limited to in-frame sequences with V and J called. Missing clones are a known gap in these copies; in checked studies unresolved V genes cover under half, and the rest lacks a known reason. V and J calls and clone size are as listed in that table; D and trimming were resolved from the DNA. The sample records hundreds of thousands of clones, approximately 96% of which are singletons. 0.11% of the sample goes to the ten largest clones.

The chain employs TRBV27 and TRBJ1-4, with an unclear D gene assignment. The clonotype comes from a woman between 25 and 40 years old in good health. The sequencing input was naive CD8+ T cells sorted from blood. This specimen's cell subset or site label, per the study, means: CD45RA+CCR7+. The DNA sequence is TGTTCAACGGTTCTCCTTAATGAAAAACTGTTTTTT. This codes for CSTVLLNEKLFF.